This T cell receptor (beta chain) comes out of a study of human T cells and chemical hapten exposure. On the study more broadly: After 6 days, upper back 0.01% DPC patch tests were scored. The study, taken as a whole, reports: Donors in the study had alopecia, meaning their immune response may differ from healthy people's.

Sample time point: patch test 2, 6 weeks after DPC sensitization. Treatment of the sample: therapeutic diphenylcyclopropenone sensitization with weekly scalp DPC. For this clonotype: The antigen is undetermined.

From the RACE reads, TCRdb called clonotypes with MiXCR, one entry per CDR3 protein. The table has approximately 90,000 distinct CDR3 sequences, about 10% seen once. The CDR3 has 15 amino acids. The germline gives CDR1 MNHEY, CDR2 SMNVEV (reference sequence). V gave up 3 bases and J gave up 6 bases; unmatched junction bases: 7. The V gene is TRBV27, the J gene TRBJ2-7, with TRBD2 matching 11 bases. The sequence came from a middle-aged man with alopecia areata. Some clones in this sample may be carry-over from other donors' samples. Sequenced material: whole blood, taken in connection with sensitization to the hapten diphenylcyclopropenone (DPC). The CDR3, as DNA: TGTGCCAGCAGTTTTACTAGCGGGAGTGTCGGCGAGCAGTACTTC. Translation gives CASSFTSGSVGEQYF.